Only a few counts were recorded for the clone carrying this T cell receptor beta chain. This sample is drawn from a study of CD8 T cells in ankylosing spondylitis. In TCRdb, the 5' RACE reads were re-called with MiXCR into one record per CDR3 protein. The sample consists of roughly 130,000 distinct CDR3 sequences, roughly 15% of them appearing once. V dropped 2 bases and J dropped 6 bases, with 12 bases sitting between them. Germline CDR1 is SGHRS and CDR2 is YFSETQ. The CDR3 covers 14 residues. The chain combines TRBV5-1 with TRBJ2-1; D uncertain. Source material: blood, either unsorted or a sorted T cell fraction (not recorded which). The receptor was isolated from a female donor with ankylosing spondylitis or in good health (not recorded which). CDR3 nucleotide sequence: TGCGCCAGCAGCTTTTCGTGGGGTCTCAATGAGCAGTTCTTC. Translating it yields CASSFSWGLNEQFF. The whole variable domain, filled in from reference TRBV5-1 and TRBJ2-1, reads KAGVTQTPRYLIKTRGQQVTLSCSPISGHRSVSWYQQTPGQGLQFLFEYFSETQRNKGNFPGRFSGRQFSNSRSEMNVSTLELGDSALYLCASSFSWGLNEQFFGPGTRLTVL.